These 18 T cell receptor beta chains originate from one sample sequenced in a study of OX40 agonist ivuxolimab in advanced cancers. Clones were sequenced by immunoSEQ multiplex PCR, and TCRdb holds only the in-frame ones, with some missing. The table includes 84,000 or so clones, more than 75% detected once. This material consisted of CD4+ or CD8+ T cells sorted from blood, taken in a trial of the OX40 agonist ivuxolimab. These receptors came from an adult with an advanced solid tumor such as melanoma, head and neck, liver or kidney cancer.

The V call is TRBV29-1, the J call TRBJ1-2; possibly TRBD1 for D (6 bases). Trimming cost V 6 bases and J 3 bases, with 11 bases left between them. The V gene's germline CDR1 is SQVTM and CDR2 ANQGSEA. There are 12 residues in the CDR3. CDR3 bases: TGCAGCGTCCGAGGGGGGGACTATGGCTACACCTTC. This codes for CSVRGGDYGYTF.

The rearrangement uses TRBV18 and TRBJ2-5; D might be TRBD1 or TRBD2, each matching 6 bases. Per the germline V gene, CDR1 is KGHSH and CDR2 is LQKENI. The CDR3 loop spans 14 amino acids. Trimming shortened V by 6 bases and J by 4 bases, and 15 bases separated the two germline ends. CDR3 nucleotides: TGTGCCAGCTCTCCAACGGGGGCAGGAGAGACCCAGTACTTC. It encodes CASSPTGAGETQYF.

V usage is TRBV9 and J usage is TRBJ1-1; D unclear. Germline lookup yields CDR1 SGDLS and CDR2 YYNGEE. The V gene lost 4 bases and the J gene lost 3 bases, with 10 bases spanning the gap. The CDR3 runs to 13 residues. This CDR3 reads CASSPPGHTEAFF. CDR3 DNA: TGTGCCAGCAGCCCCCCGGGCCACACTGAAGCTTTCTTT.

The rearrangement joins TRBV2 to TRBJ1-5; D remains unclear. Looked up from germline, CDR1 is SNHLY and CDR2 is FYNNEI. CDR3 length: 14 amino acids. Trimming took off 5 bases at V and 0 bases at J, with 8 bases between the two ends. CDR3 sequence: CASSSTDSNQPQHF. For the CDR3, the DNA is TGTGCCAGCAGTTCAACGGATAGCAATCAGCCCCAGCATTTT.

The CDR3 here is CASSPGTSGGPTDTQYF. The CDR3 DNA is TGCGCCAGCAGCCCCGGGACTAGCGGGGGGCCCACAGATACGCAGTATTTT. This chain links TRBV4-3 with TRBJ2-3, with 15 bases identical to TRBD2. The CDR3 sequence is 17 residues long. Germline assignment: CDR1 LGHNA and CDR2 YSLEER. After removal of 4 bases from V and 2 bases from J, the junction contained 4 bases not matched to a gene.

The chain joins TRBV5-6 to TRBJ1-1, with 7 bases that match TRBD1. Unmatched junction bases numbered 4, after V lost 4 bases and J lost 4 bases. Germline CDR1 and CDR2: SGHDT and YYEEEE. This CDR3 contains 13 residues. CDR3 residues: CASSHRGPTEAFF. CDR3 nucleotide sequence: TGTGCCAGCAGCCACAGGGGCCCCACTGAAGCTTTCTTT. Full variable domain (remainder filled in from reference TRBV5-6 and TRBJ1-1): DAGVTQSPTHLIKTRGQQVTLRCSPKSGHDTVSWYQQALGQGPQFIFQYYEEEERQRGNFPDRFSGHQFPNYSSELNVNALLLGDSALYLCASSHRGPTEAFFGQGTRLTVV.

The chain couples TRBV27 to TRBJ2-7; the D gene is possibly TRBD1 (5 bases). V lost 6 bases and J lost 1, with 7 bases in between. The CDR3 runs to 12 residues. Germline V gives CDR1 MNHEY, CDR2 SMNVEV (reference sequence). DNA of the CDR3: TGTGCCAGCAGGGGGCCGTCCTACGAGCAGTACTTC. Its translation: CASRGPSYEQYF.

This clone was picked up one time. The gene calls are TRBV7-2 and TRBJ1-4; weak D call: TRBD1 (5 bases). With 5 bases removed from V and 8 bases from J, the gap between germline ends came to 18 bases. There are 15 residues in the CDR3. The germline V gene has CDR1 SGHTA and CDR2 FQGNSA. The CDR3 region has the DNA TGTGCCAGCAGCCAGAACCGAGGGGATAAAGAAAAACTGTTTTTT. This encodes CASSQNRGDKEKLFF.

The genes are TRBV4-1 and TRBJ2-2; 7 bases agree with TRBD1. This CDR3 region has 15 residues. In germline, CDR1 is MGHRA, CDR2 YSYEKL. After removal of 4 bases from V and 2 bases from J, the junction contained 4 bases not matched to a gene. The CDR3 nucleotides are TGCGCCAGCAGCCCCCGACAGGGTAACACCGGGGAGCTGTTTTTT. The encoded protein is CASSPRQGNTGELFF.

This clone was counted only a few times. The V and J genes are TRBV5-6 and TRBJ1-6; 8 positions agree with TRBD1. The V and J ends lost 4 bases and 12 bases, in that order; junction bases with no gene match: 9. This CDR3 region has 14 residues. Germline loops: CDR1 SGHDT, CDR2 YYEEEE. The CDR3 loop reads CASSPGQAFRPLHF. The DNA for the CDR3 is TGTGCCAGCAGCCCGGGACAGGCGTTTCGACCCCTCCACTTT. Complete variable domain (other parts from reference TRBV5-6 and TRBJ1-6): DAGVTQSPTHLIKTRGQQVTLRCSPKSGHDTVSWYQQALGQGPQFIFQYYEEEERQRGNFPDRFSGHQFPNYSSELNVNALLLGDSALYLCASSPGQAFRPLHFGNGTRLTVT.

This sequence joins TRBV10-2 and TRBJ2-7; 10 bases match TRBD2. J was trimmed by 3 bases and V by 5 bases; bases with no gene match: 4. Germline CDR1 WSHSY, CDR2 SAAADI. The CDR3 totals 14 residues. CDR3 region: CASSNLAGDYEQYF. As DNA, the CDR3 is TGCGCCAGCAGTAACCTAGCGGGGGACTACGAGCAGTACTTC.

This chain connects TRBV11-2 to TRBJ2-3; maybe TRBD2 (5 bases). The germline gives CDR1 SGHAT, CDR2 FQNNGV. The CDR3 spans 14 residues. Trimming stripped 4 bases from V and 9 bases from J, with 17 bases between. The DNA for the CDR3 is TGTGCCAGCAGCTCGGGGATCGGTGTCGAGACGCAGTATTTT. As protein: CASSSGIGVETQYF.

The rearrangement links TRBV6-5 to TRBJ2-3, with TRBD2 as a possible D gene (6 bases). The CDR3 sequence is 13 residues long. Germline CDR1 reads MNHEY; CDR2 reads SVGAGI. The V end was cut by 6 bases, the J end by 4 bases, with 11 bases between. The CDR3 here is CASRAEGSDTQYF. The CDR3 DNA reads TGTGCCAGCAGGGCGGAGGGATCAGATACGCAGTATTTT.

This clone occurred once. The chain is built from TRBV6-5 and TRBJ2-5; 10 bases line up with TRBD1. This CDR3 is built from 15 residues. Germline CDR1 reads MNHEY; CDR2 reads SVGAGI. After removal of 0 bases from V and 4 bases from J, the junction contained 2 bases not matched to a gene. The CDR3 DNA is TGTGCCAGCAGTTACTCGACAGGGGGCCTAGAGACCCAGTACTTC. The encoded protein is CASSYSTGGLETQYF.

The CDR3 loop reads CASSLEWAGRTGELFF. In nucleotides, the CDR3 is TGCGCCAGCAGCTTGGAATGGGCAGGGCGGACCGGGGAGCTGTTTTTT. The chain combines TRBV5-1 with TRBJ2-2; a possible D gene is TRBD1 (5 bases). The germline V gene has CDR1 SGHRS and CDR2 YFSETQ. CDR3 length: 16 residues. With 0 bases removed from V and 5 bases from J, the gap between germline ends came to 14 bases.

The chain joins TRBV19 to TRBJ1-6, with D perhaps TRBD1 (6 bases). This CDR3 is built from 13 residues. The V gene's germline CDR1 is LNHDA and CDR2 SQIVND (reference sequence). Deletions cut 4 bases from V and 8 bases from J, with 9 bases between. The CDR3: CASSKGGDSPLHF. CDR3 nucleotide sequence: TGTGCCAGTAGTAAGGGGGGCGATTCACCCCTCCACTTT.

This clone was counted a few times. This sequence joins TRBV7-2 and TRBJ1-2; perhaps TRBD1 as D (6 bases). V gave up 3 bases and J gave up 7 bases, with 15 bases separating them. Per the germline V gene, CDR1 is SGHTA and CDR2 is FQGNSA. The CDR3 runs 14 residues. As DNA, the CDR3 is TGTGCCAGCAGCTTGGGGGCGGAGTATTTTGGCTACACCTTC. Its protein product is CASSLGAEYFGYTF.

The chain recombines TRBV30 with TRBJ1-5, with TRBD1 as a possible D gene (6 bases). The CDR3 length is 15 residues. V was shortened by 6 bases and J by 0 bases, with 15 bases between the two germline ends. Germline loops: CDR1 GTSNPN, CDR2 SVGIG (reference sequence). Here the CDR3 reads CACSTGQSSNQPQHF. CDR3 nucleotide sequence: TGTGCCTGCTCGACTGGACAGTCTAGCAATCAGCCCCAGCATTTT. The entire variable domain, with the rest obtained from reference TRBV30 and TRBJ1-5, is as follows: SQTIHQWPATLVQPVGSPLSLECTVEGTSNPNLYWYRQAAGRGLQLLFYSVGIGQISSEVPQNLSASRPQDRQFILSSKKLLLSDSGFYLCACSTGQSSNQPQHFGDGTRLSIL.